Shown below are 17 T cell receptor beta chains from a single sample sequenced in a study of blood T cell repertoires in COVID-19. Sequencing used immunoSEQ multiplex PCR; TCRdb keeps in-frame clones, though not all of them. Among about 220,000 clones, 82% were seen once, and the ten largest hold 3% to 4%. The sample was PBMCs or T cells enriched from blood (not recorded which). The receptors were gathered from a woman aged 55 to 70 who had recovered from COVID-19.

The chain combines TRBV29-1 with TRBJ2-7, with D possibly being TRBD2 (6 bases). CDR1 and CDR2 from the germline V gene are SQVTM and ANQGSEA. The CDR3 is 13 residues long. V lost 6 bases and J 3 bases, leaving 15 bases between the germline ends. Here the CDR3 DNA reads TGCAGCGTGGGTACGGGAGAGGGCTACGAGCAGTACTTC. It codes for CSVGTGEGYEQYF.

The chain carries TRBV4-3 and TRBJ1-2; tentative D call: TRBD1 (6 bases). The length of the CDR3 is 16 residues. Trimming stripped 3 bases from V and 2 bases from J, with 16 bases between. Germline V lookup: CDR1 LGHNA, CDR2 YSLEER. CDR3 in amino acids: CASSHALQGSNYGYTF. CDR3 sequence (DNA): TGCGCCAGCAGCCACGCCCTACAGGGTTCGAACTATGGCTACACCTTC.

The chain combines TRBV11-3 with TRBJ1-1; D is ambiguous. The CDR3 length is 13 residues. Trimming left V 5 bases short and J 1 base short, with 8 bases between. Germline lookup yields CDR1 SGHNT and CDR2 YENEEA. The CDR3 DNA sequence: TGTGCCAGCAGCCGAGGGTGGAACACTGAAGCTTTCTTT. Its translation: CASSRGWNTEAFF.

The chain uses TRBV12-3 or TRBV12-4 and TRBJ2-7, with TRBD2 matching over 9 bases. This CDR3 is built from 13 residues. Trimming removed 7 bases from V and 3 bases from J; junction bases left unmatched: 4. The CDR3 sequence is CASKASGVYEQYF. For the CDR3, the DNA is TGTGCCAGCAAGGCTAGCGGGGTCTACGAGCAGTACTTC.

The chain employs TRBV19 and TRBJ1-2; perhaps TRBD1 as D (6 bases). CDR3 size: 13 residues. V gave up 3 bases and J gave up 10 bases, with 15 bases separating them. The V gene's germline CDR1 is LNHDA and CDR2 SQIVND (reference sequence). The CDR3 nucleotides read TGTGCCAGTAGTATTGGACAGTCCGGGGACTACACCTTC. Its translation: CASSIGQSGDYTF.

This chain uses TRBV6-5 with TRBJ1-6; D is undetermined. The length of the CDR3 is 12 residues. Between the trimmed V and J ends, which lost 8 bases and 10 bases, there was a span of 12 bases. Germline lookup yields CDR1 MNHEY and CDR2 SVGAGI. The CDR3 DNA reads TGTGCCAGCCACGGGAATTTCTCACCCCTCCACTTT. Amino acids: CASHGNFSPLHF.

This chain uses TRBV10-3 with TRBJ2-3; 7 bases line up with TRBD2. This CDR3 contains 14 residues. Germline V gene data show CDR1 as ENHRY and CDR2 as SYGVKD. V gave up 8 bases and J gave up 1 base; unmatched junction bases: 6. This CDR3 is CAIGRGRGTDTQYF. CDR3 nucleotide sequence: TGTGCCATCGGGAGGGGCAGGGGCACAGATACGCAGTATTTT.

This clone was found once. The V and J genes are TRBV2 and TRBJ2-5, with D possibly matching TRBD2 (5 bases). The CDR3 consists of 15 residues. Germline V gives CDR1 SNHLY, CDR2 FYNNEI. V shed 0 bases and J shed 5 bases, with 13 bases lying between them. CDR3 DNA sequence: TGTGCCAGCAGTGAAGCATCGGGGTTCGGCGAGACCCAGTACTTC. Protein sequence: CASSEASGFGETQYF.

This chain joins TRBV24-1 and TRBJ2-3, with D unclear. V lost 5 bases to trimming and J lost 2 bases, with 7 bases between them. Germline V gives CDR1 KGHDR, CDR2 SFDVKD. The CDR3 length is 13 residues. As DNA, the CDR3 is TGTGCCACCAGTGCCAGGATCACAGATACGCAGTATTTT. This encodes CATSARITDTQYF.

Turning to this clone: This sample includes further DNA sequences coding for the same CDR3. The genes are TRBV19 and TRBJ1-3; the D gene is possibly TRBD1 (6 bases). V shed 6 bases and J shed 1 base, with 7 bases lying between them. CDR1 is LNHDA, CDR2 SQIVND, per germline (reference sequence). The CDR3 spans 13 residues. The CDR3 DNA reads TGTGCCAGTAGCAGGGGTTCTGGAAACACCATATATTTT. Protein sequence: CASSRGSGNTIYF.

The table lists this clone with a few counts. The gene calls are TRBV5-4 and TRBJ2-3, with D maybe TRBD1 (6 bases). This CDR3 region has 16 residues. V was trimmed by 4 bases and J by 2 bases, leaving 17 bases between them. Germline assignment: CDR1 SGHNT and CDR2 YYREEE (reference sequence). CDR3 residues: CASSPAGTQNTDTQYF. CDR3 DNA sequence: TGTGCCAGCAGCCCAGCCGGGACACAGAACACAGATACGCAGTATTTT.

This chain connects TRBV6-5 to TRBJ1-3, with a weak D call TRBD1 (6 bases). The V end lost 9 bases, the J end lost 0 bases, and 12 bases lay between the germline ends. In germline, CDR1 is MNHEY, CDR2 SVGAGI. The CDR3 runs to 14 residues. The DNA of the CDR3 is TGTGCCAGTAAGACAGGAGACTCTGGAAACACCATATATTTT. Translation: CASKTGDSGNTIYF.

The V and J genes are TRBV6-5 and TRBJ1-5; D is perhaps TRBD1 (5 bases). This CDR3 is 13 amino acids long. V lost 2 bases and J 5 bases, leaving 7 bases between the germline ends. CDR1 and CDR2 (germline): MNHEY, SVGAGI. The CDR3 DNA is TGTGCCAGCAGTTACGGCAGGGATCAGCCCCAGCATTTT. Translated: CASSYGRDQPQHF.

This sequence joins TRBV11-3 and TRBJ2-7; 10 bases align to TRBD1. Trimming cost V 3 bases and J 5 bases; bases outside gene matches: 4. The germline CDR1 and CDR2 sequences are SGHNT and YENEEA. This CDR3 region has 14 residues. CDR3 amino acids: CASSLDGTGDEQYF. The DNA of the CDR3 is TGTGCCAGCAGCTTGGATGGGACAGGGGACGAGCAGTACTTC.

The V and J genes are TRBV5-1 and TRBJ2-5; TRBD1 aligns across 9 bases. This CDR3 contains 14 residues. Trimming at V came to 3 bases and at J to 5 bases, leaving 5 bases not matched to a gene. CDR1 and CDR2 from the germline V gene are SGHRS and YFSETQ. CDR3 residues: CASSSTGGRETQYF. In DNA, the CDR3 is TGCGCCAGCAGCTCAACAGGGGGCAGGGAGACCCAGTACTTC.

This chain joins TRBV18 and TRBJ2-7, with 7 bases that match TRBD2. The germline V gene encodes CDR1 KGHSH and CDR2 LQKENI. The V gene end was trimmed by 0 bases and the J gene end by 9 bases; junction bases not matched to a gene: 8. The CDR3 spans 14 residues. The DNA for the CDR3 is TGTGCCAGCTCACCACCGGGGACTACTACGAGGCAGTACTTC. Protein product: CASSPPGTTTRQYF.

This rearrangement joins TRBV18 to TRBJ1-5; TRBD1 might be the D (5 bases). Germline V gene sequence: CDR1 KGHSH, CDR2 LQKENI. V was shortened by 2 bases and J by 8 bases, with 19 bases between the two germline ends. The CDR3 has 16 amino acids. DNA of the CDR3: TGTGCCAGCTCACCAAAAAACGTCGGCAGGGAGGAGCCCCAGCATTTT. Protein sequence: CASSPKNVGREEPQHF.